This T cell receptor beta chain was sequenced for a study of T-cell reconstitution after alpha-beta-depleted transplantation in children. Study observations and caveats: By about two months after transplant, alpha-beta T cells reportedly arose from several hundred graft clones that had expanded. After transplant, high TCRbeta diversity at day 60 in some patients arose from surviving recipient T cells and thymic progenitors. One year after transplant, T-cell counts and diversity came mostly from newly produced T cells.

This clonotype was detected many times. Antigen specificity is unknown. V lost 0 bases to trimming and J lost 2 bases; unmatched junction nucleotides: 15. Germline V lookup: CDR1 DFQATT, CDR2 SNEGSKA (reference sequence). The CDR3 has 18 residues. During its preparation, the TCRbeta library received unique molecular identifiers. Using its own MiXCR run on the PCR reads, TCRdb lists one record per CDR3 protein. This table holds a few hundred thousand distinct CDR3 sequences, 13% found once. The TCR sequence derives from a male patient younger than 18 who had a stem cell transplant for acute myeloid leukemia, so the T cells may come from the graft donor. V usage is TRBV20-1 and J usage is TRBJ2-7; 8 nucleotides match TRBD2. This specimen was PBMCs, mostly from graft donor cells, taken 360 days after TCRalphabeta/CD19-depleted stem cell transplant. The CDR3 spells CSAREGGAGASFPYEQYF. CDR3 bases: TGCAGTGCTAGAGAGGGGGGAGCGGGAGCTTCCTTCCCCTACGAGCAGTACTTC.